This T cell receptor (beta chain) appears in the sequencing data of a study of CD8 T cells in ankylosing spondylitis. From germline, CDR1 is DFQATT and CDR2 SNEGSKA (reference sequence). V dropped 5 bases and J dropped 2 bases, with 13 bases sitting between them. The CDR3 covers 13 residues. With respect to this clonotype: Its antigen is currently unknown. A much larger clone differs from this one at a single base, so this may be a read error. This CDR3 fails to terminate in the conserved phenylalanine or tryptophan, so it likely reflects a read error.

Quantitative molecular-barcoded 5'-RACE generated the TCR beta libraries. TCRdb reanalysed the 5' RACE reads using MiXCR and keeps one entry per CDR3 protein. Of more than 400,000 distinct CDR3 sequences in the sample, approximately 5% were seen once. Study-wide points: Typical of ankylosing spondylitis blood, it appeared, was a TCR beta motif of several highly homologous variants. The study looked at matched synovial fluid samples from ankylosing spondylitis patients. Disease-linked clones were reported to be significantly enriched there. With a CD8+ phenotype, disease-linked clones were relatively rare in peripheral blood.

The sample taken for sequencing was blood, either unsorted or a sorted T cell fraction (not recorded which). This TCR was sampled from a male donor with ankylosing spondylitis. This rearrangement joins TRBV20-1 to TRBJ2-7; the D gene is possibly TRBD2 (6 bases). The CDR3, as DNA: TGCAGTGCTGCTGGGGGGACCCCCTACGAGCAGTACCTC. Encoded protein: CSAAGGTPYEQYL.